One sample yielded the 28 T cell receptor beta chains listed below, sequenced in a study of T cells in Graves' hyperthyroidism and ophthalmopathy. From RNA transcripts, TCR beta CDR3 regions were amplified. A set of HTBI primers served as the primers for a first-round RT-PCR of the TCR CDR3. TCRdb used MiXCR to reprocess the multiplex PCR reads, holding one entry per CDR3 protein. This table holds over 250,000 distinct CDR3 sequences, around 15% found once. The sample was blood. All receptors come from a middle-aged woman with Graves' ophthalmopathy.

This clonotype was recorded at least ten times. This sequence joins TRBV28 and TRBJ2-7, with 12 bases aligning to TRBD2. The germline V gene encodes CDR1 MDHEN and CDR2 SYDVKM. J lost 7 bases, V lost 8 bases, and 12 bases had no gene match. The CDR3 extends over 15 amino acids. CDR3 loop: CASRKLAGGLGEQYF. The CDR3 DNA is TGTGCCAGCCGCAAACTAGCGGGAGGCCTGGGGGAGCAGTACTTC.

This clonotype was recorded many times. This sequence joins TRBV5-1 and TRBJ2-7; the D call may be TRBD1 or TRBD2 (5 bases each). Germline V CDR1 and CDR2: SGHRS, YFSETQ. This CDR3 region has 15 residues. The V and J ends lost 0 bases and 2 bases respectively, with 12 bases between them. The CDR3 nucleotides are TGCGCCAGCAGCTTGGATGGGGGAAAGGCCTACGAGCAGTACTTC. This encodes CASSLDGGKAYEQYF.

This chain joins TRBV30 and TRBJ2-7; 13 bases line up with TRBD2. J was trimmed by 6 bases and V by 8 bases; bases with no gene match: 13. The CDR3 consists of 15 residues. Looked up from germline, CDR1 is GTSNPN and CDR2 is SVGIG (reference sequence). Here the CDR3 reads CALEPGLAGEAEQYF. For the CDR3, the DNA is TGTGCCCTGGAACCAGGACTAGCGGGAGAGGCCGAGCAGTACTTC.

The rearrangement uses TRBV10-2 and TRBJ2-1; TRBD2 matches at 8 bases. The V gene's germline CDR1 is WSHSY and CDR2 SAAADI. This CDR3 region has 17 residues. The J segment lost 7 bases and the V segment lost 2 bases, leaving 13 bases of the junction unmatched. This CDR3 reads CASSETPIAGFRNEQFF. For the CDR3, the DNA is TGCGCCAGCAGTGAGACGCCCATAGCGGGATTTAGAAATGAGCAGTTCTTC.

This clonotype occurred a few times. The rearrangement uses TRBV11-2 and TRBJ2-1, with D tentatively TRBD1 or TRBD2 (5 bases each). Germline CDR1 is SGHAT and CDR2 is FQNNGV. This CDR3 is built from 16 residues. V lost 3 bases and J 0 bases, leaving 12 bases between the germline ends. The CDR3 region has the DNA TGTGCCAGCAGCTTTGAATGGGGGAGCTCCTACAATGAGCAGTTCTTC. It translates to CASSFEWGSSYNEQFF.

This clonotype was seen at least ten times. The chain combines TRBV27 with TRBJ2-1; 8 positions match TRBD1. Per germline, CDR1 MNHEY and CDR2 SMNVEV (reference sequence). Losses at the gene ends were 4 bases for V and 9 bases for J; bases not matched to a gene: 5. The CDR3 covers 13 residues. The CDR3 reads CASSYHRGAEQFF. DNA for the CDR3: TGTGCCAGCAGTTATCACAGGGGGGCTGAGCAGTTCTTC.

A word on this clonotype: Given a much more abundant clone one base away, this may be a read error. The CDR3 loop is CASSLAGTGRADPQYF. CDR3 nucleotides: TGTGCCAGCAGTTTAGCCGGGACAGGGAGGGCAGATCCGCAGTATTTT. This chain links TRBV12-3 or TRBV12-4 with TRBJ2-3; 9 positions match TRBD1. This CDR3 is 16 amino acids long.

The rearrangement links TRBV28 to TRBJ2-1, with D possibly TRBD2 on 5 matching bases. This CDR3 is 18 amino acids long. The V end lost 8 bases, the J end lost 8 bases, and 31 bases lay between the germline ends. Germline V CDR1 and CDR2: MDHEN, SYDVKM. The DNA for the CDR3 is TGTGCCAGCTCCTCATGGGGAGCCAGTCAATACCTCTTATATGAGCAGTTCTTC. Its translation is CASSSWGASQYLLYEQFF. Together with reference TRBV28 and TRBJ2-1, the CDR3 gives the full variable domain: DVKVTQSSRYLVKRTGEKVFLECVQDMDHENMFWYRQDPGLGLRLIYFSYDVKMKEKGDIPEGYSVSREKKERFSLILESASTNQTSMYLCASSSWGASQYLLYEQFFGPGTRLTVL.

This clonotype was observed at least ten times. In nucleotides, the CDR3 is TGTGCCAGCAGCCTAAGGGACTTCTCAGATACGCAGTATTTT. Protein: CASSLRDFSDTQYF. This sequence joins TRBV7-8 and TRBJ2-3; tentative D call: TRBD2 (6 bases). V was pared by 5 bases and J by 4 bases, with 13 bases between. CDR3 length: 14 amino acids. Germline CDR1 SGHVS, CDR2 FQNEAQ.

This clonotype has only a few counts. The CDR3 spells CSAGGTFGDTEAFF. DNA for the CDR3: TGCAGTGCAGGGGGAACGTTTGGGGACACTGAAGCTTTCTTT. The V call is TRBV29-1, the J call TRBJ1-1, with 7 bases fitting TRBD1. Per the germline V gene, CDR1 is SQVTM and CDR2 is ANQGSEA. This CDR3 contains 14 residues.

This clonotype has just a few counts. The CDR3: CSAPNSRTKVYNEQFF. The CDR3 region has the DNA TGCAGTGCTCCCAATTCGCGGACTAAAGTTTACAATGAGCAGTTCTTC. The J gene is TRBJ2-1, the V gene TRBV20-1, with D possibly matching TRBD2 (6 bases). The length of the CDR3 is 16 residues. Deletions cut 5 bases from V and 4 bases from J, with 21 bases between. The germline CDR1 and CDR2 sequences are DFQATT and SNEGSKA (reference sequence).

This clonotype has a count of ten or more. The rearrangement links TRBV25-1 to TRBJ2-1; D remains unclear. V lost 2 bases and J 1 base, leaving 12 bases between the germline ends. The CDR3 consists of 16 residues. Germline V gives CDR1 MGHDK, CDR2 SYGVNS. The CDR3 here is CASSEHGTRSYNEQFF. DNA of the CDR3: TGTGCCAGCAGTGAACATGGAACGCGATCCTACAATGAGCAGTTCTTC.

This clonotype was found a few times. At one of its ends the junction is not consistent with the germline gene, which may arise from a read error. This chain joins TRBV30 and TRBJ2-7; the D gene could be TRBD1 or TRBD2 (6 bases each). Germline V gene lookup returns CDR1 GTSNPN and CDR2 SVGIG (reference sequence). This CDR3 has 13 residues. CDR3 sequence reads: CTWTNRGAGEQYF. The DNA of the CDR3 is TGTACCTGGACGAATAGGGGGGCAGGCGAGCAGTACTTC.

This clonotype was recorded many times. The CDR3 nucleotides are TGTGCCAGCAACCCCTACGGCGGGCTGAGCACAGATACGCAGTATTTT. It specifies CASNPYGGLSTDTQYF. This sequence joins TRBV6-1 and TRBJ2-3, with D maybe TRBD2 (5 bases). The CDR3 runs to 16 residues. Trimming removed 7 bases from V and 0 bases from J, with 17 bases in between. Germline V CDR1 and CDR2: MNHNS, SASEGT.

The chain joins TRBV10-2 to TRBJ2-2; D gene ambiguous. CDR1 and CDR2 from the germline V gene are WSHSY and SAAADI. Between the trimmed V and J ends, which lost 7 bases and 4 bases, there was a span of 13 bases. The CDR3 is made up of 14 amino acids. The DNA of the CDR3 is TGCGCCAGCACTGAAATCAAGGGCACCGGGGAGCTGTTTTTT. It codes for CASTEIKGTGELFF.

The CDR3 DNA follows: TGTGCCAGCTCACCACAGCGGGGGGGATCTGATACGCAGTATTTT. Its protein is CASSPQRGGSDTQYF. The J gene is TRBJ2-3, the V gene TRBV18, with 10 bases fitting TRBD2. V shed 1 base, J shed 6 bases, and the junction held 4 bases outside the gene matches. CDR3 length: 15 amino acids. Germline CDR1 is KGHSH and CDR2 is LQKENI. Based on the CDR3 plus reference TRBV18 and TRBJ2-3, the full variable domain is NAGVMQNPRHLVRRRGQEARLRCSPMKGHSHVYWYRQLPEEGLKFMVYLQKENIIDESGMPKERFSAEFPKEGPSILRIQQVVRGDSAAYFCASSPQRGGSDTQYFGPGTRLTVL.

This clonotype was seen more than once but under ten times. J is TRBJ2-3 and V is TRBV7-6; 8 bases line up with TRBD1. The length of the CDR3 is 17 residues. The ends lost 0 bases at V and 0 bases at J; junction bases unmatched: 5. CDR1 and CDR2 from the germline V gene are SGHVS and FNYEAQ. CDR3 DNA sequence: TGTGCCAGCAGCTTAGCCCTAACAGGGGGAAGCACAGATACGCAGTATTTT. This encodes CASSLALTGGSTDTQYF.

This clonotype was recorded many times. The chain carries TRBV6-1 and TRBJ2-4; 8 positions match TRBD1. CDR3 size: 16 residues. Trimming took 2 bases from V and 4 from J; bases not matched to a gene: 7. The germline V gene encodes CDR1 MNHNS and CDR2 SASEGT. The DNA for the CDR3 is TGTGCCAGCAGTGAACGAGACAGGGGAGCTAAAAACATTCAGTACTTC. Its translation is CASSERDRGAKNIQYF.

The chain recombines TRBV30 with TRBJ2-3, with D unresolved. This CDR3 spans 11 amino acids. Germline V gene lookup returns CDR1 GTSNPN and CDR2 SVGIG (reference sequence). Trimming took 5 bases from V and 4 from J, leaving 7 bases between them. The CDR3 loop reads CAWFAPDTQYF. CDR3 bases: TGTGCCTGGTTTGCCCCAGATACGCAGTATTTT.

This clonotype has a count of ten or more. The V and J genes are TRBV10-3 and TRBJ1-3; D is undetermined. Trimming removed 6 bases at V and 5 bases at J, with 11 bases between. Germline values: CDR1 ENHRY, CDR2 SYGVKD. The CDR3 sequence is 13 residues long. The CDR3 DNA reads TGTGCCATCAGGCAGGACGGAAGAAACACCATATATTTT. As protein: CAIRQDGRNTIYF.

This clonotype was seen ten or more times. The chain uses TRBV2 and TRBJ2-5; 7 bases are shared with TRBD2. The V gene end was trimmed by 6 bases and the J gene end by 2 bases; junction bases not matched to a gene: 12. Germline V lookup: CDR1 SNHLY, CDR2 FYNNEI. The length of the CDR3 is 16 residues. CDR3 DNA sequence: TGTGCCAGCAGCCCCGGTTGGAGCGGGAATCAAGAGACCCAGTACTTC. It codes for CASSPGWSGNQETQYF.

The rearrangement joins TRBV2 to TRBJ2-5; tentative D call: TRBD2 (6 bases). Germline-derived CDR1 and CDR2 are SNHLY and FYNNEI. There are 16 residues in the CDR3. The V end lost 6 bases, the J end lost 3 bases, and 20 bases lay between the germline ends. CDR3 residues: CASRWGMASAEETQYF. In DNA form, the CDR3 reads TGTGCCAGCAGATGGGGAATGGCTAGCGCTGAAGAGACCCAGTACTTC.

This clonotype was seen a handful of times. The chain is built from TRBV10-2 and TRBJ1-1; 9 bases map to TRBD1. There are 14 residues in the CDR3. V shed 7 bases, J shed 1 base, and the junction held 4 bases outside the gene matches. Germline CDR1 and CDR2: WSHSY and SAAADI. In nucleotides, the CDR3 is TGCGCCAGCATGACGGGACAGGGGAACACTGAAGCTTTCTTT. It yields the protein CASMTGQGNTEAFF.

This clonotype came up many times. The CDR3 DNA reads as TGTGCCAGCAGTTATAGGGGGCCCTACAATGAGCAGTTCTTC. It specifies CASSYRGPYNEQFF. The chain joins TRBV12-3 or TRBV12-4 to TRBJ2-1, with 7 bases aligning to TRBD1. The junction had 2 bases not matched to a gene; V was cut back by 4 bases and J by 2 bases. The CDR3 length is 14 residues.

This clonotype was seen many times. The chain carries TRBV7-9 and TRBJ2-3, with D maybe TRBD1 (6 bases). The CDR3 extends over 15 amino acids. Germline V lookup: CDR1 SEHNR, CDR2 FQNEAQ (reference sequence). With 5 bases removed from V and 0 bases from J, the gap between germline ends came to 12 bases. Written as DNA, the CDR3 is TGTGCCAGCAGCGACAACAGGGTGAGCACAGATACGCAGTATTTT. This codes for CASSDNRVSTDTQYF.

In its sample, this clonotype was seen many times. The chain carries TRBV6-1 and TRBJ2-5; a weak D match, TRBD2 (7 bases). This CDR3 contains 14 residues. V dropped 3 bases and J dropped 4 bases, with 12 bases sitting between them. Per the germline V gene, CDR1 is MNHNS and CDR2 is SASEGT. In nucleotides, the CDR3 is TGTGCCAGCAGTGAGGGGGGGGCCGTAGAGACCCAGTACTTC. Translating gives CASSEGGAVETQYF.

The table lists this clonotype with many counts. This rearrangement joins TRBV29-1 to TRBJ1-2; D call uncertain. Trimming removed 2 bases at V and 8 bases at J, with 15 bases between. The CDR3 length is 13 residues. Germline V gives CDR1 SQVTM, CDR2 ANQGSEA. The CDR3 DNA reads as TGCAGCGTTGAATCGTCTTTCGCAGGCGGCTACACCTTC. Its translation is CSVESSFAGGYTF.

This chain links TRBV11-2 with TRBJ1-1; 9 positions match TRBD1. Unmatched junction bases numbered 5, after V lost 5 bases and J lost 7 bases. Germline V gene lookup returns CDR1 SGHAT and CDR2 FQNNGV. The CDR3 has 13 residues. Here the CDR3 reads CASSPGQGNEAFF. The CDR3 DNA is TGTGCCAGCAGCCCAGGACAGGGGAATGAAGCTTTCTTT.